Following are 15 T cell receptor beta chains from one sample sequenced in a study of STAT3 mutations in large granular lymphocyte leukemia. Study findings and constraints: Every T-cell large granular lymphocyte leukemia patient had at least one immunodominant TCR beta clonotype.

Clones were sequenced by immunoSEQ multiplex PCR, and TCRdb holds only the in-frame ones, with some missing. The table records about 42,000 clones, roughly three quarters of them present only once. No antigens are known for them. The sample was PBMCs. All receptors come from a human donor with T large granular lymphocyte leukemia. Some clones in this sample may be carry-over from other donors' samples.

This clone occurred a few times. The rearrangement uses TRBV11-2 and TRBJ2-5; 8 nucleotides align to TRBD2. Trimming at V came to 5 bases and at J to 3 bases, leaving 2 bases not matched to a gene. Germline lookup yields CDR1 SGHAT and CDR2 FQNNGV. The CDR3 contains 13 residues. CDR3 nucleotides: TGTGCCAGCAGCCGGGAGGGTAAAGAGACCCAGTACTTC. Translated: CASSREGKETQYF.

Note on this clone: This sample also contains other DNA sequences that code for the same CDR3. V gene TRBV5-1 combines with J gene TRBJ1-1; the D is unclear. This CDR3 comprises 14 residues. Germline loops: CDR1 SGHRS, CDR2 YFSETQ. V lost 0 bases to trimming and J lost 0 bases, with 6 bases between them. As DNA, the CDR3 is TGCGCCAGCAGCTTGGACGGAATGAACACTGAAGCTTTCTTT. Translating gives CASSLDGMNTEAFF.

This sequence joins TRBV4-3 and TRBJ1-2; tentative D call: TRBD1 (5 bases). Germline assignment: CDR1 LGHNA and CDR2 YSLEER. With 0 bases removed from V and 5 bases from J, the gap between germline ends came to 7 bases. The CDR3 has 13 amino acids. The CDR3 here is CASSQERGYGYTF. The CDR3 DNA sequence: TGCGCCAGCAGCCAAGAAAGGGGTTATGGCTACACCTTC.

The CDR3 DNA follows: TGTGCCAGTGGGGCGGGCATTCAGTACTTC. Protein product: CASGAGIQYF. The gene calls are TRBV19 and TRBJ2-4, with D perhaps assigned TRBD1 or TRBD2 (5 bases each). This CDR3 region has 10 residues. CDR1 LNHDA and CDR2 SQIVND come from the germline V gene (reference sequence). The V and J ends lost 8 bases and 9 bases respectively, with 8 bases between them.

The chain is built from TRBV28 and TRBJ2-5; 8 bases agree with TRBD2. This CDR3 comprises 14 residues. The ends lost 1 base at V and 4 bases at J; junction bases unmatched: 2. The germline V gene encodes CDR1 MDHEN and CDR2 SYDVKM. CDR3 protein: CASSLFAGGETQYF. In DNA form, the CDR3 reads TGTGCCAGCAGTTTATTTGCGGGGGGAGAGACCCAGTACTTC. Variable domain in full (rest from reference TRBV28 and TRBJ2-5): DVKVTQSSRYLVKRTGEKVFLECVQDMDHENMFWYRQDPGLGLRLIYFSYDVKMKEKGDIPEGYSVSREKKERFSLILESASTNQTSMYLCASSLFAGGETQYFGPGTRLLVL.

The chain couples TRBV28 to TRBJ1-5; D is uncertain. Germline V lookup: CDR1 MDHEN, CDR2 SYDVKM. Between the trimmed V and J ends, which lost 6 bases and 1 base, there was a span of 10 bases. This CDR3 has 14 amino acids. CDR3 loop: CASSPPESNQPQHF. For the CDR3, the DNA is TGTGCCAGCAGCCCACCGGAGAGCAATCAGCCCCAGCATTTT. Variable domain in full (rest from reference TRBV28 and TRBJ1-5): DVKVTQSSRYLVKRTGEKVFLECVQDMDHENMFWYRQDPGLGLRLIYFSYDVKMKEKGDIPEGYSVSREKKERFSLILESASTNQTSMYLCASSPPESNQPQHFGDGTRLSIL.

Written as DNA, the CDR3 is TGTGCCAGCAACCCGTCGGGACTAGCGGTCAATGAGCAGTTCTTC. This sequence encodes CASNPSGLAVNEQFF. The chain is built from TRBV5-5 and TRBJ2-1, with TRBD2 matching 11 bases. Germline V gene data show CDR1 as SGHKS and CDR2 as YYEKEE (reference sequence). With V trimmed by 6 bases and J by 6 bases, 8 bases remained unmatched. This CDR3 comprises 15 residues.

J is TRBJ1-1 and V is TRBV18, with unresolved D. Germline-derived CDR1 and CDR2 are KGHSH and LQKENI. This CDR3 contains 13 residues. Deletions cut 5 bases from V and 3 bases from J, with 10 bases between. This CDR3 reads CASSAGRDTEAFF. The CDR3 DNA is TGTGCCAGCTCAGCTGGACGGGACACTGAAGCTTTCTTT.

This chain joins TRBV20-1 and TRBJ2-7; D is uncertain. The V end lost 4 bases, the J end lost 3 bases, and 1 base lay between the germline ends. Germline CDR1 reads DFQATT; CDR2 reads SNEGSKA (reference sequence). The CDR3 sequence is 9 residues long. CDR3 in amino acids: CSANYEQYF. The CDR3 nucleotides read TGCAGTGCTAACTACGAGCAGTACTTC.

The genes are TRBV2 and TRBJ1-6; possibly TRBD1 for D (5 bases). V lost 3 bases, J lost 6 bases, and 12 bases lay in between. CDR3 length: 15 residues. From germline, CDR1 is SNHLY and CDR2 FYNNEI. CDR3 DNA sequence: TGTGCCAGCAGTGAGGAGGGGATCCTTAATTCACCCCTCCACTTT. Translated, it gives CASSEEGILNSPLHF.

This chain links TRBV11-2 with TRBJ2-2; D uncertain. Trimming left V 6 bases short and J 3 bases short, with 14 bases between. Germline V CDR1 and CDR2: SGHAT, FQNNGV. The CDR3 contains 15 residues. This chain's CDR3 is CASRSTDTHTGELFF. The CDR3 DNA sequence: TGTGCCAGCAGATCCACAGATACTCACACCGGGGAGCTGTTTTTT.

The CDR3 spells CASSPGQGAEKLFF. CDR3 DNA sequence: TGTGCCAGCAGCCCGGGACAGGGCGCTGAAAAACTGTTTTTT. This sequence joins TRBV7-8 and TRBJ1-4; 9 bases align to TRBD1. Germline V gene sequence: CDR1 SGHVS, CDR2 FQNEAQ. V was pared by 5 bases and J by 7 bases, with 5 bases of the junction left unmatched. The CDR3 is made up of 14 amino acids.

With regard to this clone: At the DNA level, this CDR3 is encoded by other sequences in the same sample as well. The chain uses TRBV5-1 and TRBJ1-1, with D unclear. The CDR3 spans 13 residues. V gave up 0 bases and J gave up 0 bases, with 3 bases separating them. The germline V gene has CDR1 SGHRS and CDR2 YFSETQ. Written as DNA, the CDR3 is TGCGCCAGCAGCTTGGGGGTGAACACTGAAGCTTTCTTT. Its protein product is CASSLGVNTEAFF.

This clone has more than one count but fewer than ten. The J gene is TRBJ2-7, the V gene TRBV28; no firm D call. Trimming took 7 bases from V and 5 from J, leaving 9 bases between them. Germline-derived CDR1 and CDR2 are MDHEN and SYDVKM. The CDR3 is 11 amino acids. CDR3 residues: CASNQSDEQYV. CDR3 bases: TGTGCCAGCAATCAATCTGACGAGCAGTACGTC.

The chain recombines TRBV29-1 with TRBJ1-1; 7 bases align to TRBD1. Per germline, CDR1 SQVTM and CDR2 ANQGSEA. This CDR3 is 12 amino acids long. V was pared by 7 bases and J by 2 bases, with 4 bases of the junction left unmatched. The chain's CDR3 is CSGQGYNTEAFF. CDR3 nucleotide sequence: TGCAGCGGACAGGGATACAACACTGAAGCTTTCTTT.